Below are 8 T cell receptor beta chains sequenced from a single sample in a study of type 1 regulatory T cells. TCRdb fed the reads into MiXCR, producing one record per CDR3 protein. This sample has 55,000 to 65,000 distinct CDR3 sequences, with 62% found just once. No antigens are known for them. The sequencing sample was made of cultured non-Tr1 T cells, either the whole culture or a sorted T cell fraction (not recorded which). The receptors originated from a human donor in good health.

This rearrangement joins TRBV7-9 to TRBJ2-2, with 16 bases matching TRBD2. CDR1 is SEHNR, CDR2 FQNEAQ, per germline (reference sequence). There are 18 residues in the CDR3. V lost 5 bases, J lost 5 bases, and 8 bases stayed unmatched. This chain's CDR3 is CASSLGLAGGPGTGELFF. CDR3 sequence (DNA): TGTGCCAGCAGCCTGGGACTAGCGGGAGGGCCCGGTACCGGGGAGCTGTTTTTT.

The chain links TRBV19 to TRBJ2-5, with 7 nucleotides matching TRBD1. This CDR3 is 15 amino acids long. The V gene end was trimmed by 4 bases and the J gene end by 4 bases; junction bases not matched to a gene: 9. The germline V gene encodes CDR1 LNHDA and CDR2 SQIVND (reference sequence). The CDR3 nucleotides read TGTGCCAGTAGTAGTCAGACAGGGAAAGGAGAGACCCAGTACTTC. Its translation: CASSSQTGKGETQYF. The variable domain in full, with the rest retrieved from reference TRBV19 and TRBJ2-5, is DGGITQSPKYLFRKEGQNVTLSCEQNLNHDAMYWYRQDPGQGLRLIYYSQIVNDFQKGDIAEGYSVSREKKESFPLTVTSAQKNPTAFYLCASSSQTGKGETQYFGPGTRLLVL.

The J gene is TRBJ2-7, the V gene TRBV12-3 or TRBV12-4, with 7 bases identical to TRBD2. CDR3 length equals 15 residues. Germline trimming cut 4 bases from V and 2 bases from J; bases unmatched to any gene: 8. The DNA for the CDR3 is TGTGCCAGCAGTTGGACCGGGACTACCACCTACGAGCAGTACTTC. Translating it yields CASSWTGTTTYEQYF.

This sequence joins TRBV11-3 and TRBJ2-3; no definite D call. Germline CDR1 and CDR2: SGHNT and YENEEA. This CDR3 spans 14 amino acids. V lost 1 base, J lost 2 bases, and 7 bases lay in between. The CDR3 nucleotides read TGTGCCAGCAGCTTAGGGCGGATCACAGATACGCAGTATTTT. Residues: CASSLGRITDTQYF.

This clonotype was recorded only once. The V and J genes are TRBV11-2 and TRBJ2-2; D gene unclear. Trimming took 5 bases from V and 0 from J, leaving 10 bases between them. The germline CDR1 and CDR2 sequences are SGHAT and FQNNGV. The CDR3 contains 15 residues. CDR3 nucleotide sequence: TGTGCCAGCAGCCCCGATCCAGCGAACACCGGGGAGCTGTTTTTT. It is translated as CASSPDPANTGELFF.

The V gene is TRBV20-1, the J gene TRBJ1-1; D is undetermined. CDR1 DFQATT and CDR2 SNEGSKA come from the germline V gene (reference sequence). CDR3 length: 13 residues. Trimming stripped 3 bases from V and 0 bases from J, with 8 bases between. CDR3 coding DNA: TGCAGTGCTAGTGAACAGATGAACACTGAAGCTTTCTTT. This encodes CSASEQMNTEAFF.

The chain recombines TRBV5-1 with TRBJ1-1; D possibly corresponds to TRBD1 (5 bases). Germline V lookup: CDR1 SGHRS, CDR2 YFSETQ. V was pared by 4 bases and J by 3 bases, with 13 bases between. This CDR3 is 14 amino acids long. The CDR3: CASSEEGWDTEAFF. CDR3 in DNA: TGCGCCAGCAGCGAGGAGGGGTGGGACACTGAAGCTTTCTTT.

This chain joins TRBV4-2 and TRBJ2-1; 9 nucleotides match TRBD2. The CDR3 is 14 amino acids. Trimming cost V 3 bases and J 7 bases; bases outside gene matches: 4. From germline, CDR1 is LGHNA and CDR2 YNFKEQ. This CDR3 reads CASSHRREGNEQFF. The CDR3 DNA follows: TGTGCCAGCAGCCACAGGCGGGAGGGGAATGAGCAGTTCTTC.